This paragraph covers one T cell receptor beta chain sequence. Participant age was roughly 18 to 100 years, and participants resided in 24 US areas. Two negative PCRs, clearance, or symptom resolution had been documented for recovered Cohort 3 donors. The CDR3 runs 14 residues. Germline loops: CDR1 SGHNT, CDR2 YENEEA. Trimming took off 1 base at V and 12 bases at J, with 16 bases between the two ends. The data stem from a study of blood T cell repertoires in COVID-19. Study information: Donors in the United States, Italy and Spain gave samples during acute or convalescent COVID-19.

Sequenced by immunoSEQ multiplex PCR; TCRdb stores in-frame clones only, minus some. The sample has hundreds of thousands of clones; 85% to 90% are singletons. This clonotype originated in a man aged 35-49 years who had recovered from COVID-19. Sample: PBMCs or T cells enriched from blood (not recorded which). This chain links TRBV11-3 with TRBJ2-1, with a tentative D call TRBD2 (6 bases). The CDR3 loop reads CASSLGGTQGVQFF. CDR3 DNA: TGTGCCAGCAGCTTAGGAGGGACTCAAGGGGTGCAGTTCTTC.